This is a list of T cell receptor beta chains from one sample in a study of blood T cells in healthy people across ages. TCRdb redid the calling of the 5' RACE reads with MiXCR, one entry per CDR3 protein. The sample contains around 2 million distinct CDR3 sequences, 30% to 40% of which appear only once. Sequenced sample: blood. The receptors shown here come from a human donor in good health. The CDR3 runs from the conserved cysteine through the conserved F or W. D genes are given only for firm matches. Not every row has a clone size; where given, it reads once, few, many or a size class.

>TRBJ2-1|many|TRBD2|TRBV20-1
CSARDPGTSGSNEQFF
TGCAGTGCTAGAGATCCCGGGACTAGCGGATCCAATGAGCAGTTCTTC
>TRBJ2-3|-|-|TRBV2
CASSERTETDTQYF
TGTGCCAGCAGTGAGCGGACGGAGACAGATACGCAGTATTTT
>TRBJ2-3|-|-|TRBV20-1
CSARDGRRGASDTQYF
TGCAGTGCTAGAGATGGACGGCGGGGCGCTAGTGATACGCAGTATTTT
>TRBJ2-2|-|-|TRBV6-5
CASSLDRGGYRTGELFF
TGTGCCAGCAGTTTAGACAGGGGAGGGTATCGAACCGGGGAGCTGTTTTTT
>TRBJ2-2|-|TRBD2|TRBV7-8
CASSLILAGGWNTGELFF
TGTGCCAGCAGCTTAATTTTAGCGGGGGGCTGGAACACCGGGGAGCTGTTTTTT
>TRBJ2-1|-|TRBD2|TRBV29-1
CSTEWGTSGGGEQFF
TGCAGCACCGAATGGGGCACTAGCGGGGGAGGTGAGCAGTTCTTC
>TRBJ1-5|few|-|TRBV6-2/TRBV6-3
CASRPPGQPRPQHF
TGTGCCAGCAGACCCCCCGGACAGCCAAGGCCCCAGCATTTT
>TRBJ1-1|-|-|TRBV7-9
CASSPPKSDTDAFF
TGTGCCAGCAGCCCCCCGAAAAGTGACACTGACGCTTTCTTT
>TRBJ1-1|-|TRBD1|TRBV5-1
CASSLGTGRVEAFF
TGCGCCAGCAGCTTGGGGACAGGGAGAGTTGAAGCTTTCTTT
>TRBJ1-1|-|-|TRBV5-1
CASSLASSGYGEAFF
TGCGCCAGCAGCTTGGCCTCCTCCGGGTACGGTGAAGCTTTCTTT
>TRBJ1-4|-|-|TRBV7-8
CASSRDGATNEKLFF
TGTGCCAGCAGCAGGGACGGGGCAACTAATGAAAAACTGTTTTTT
>TRBJ2-1|few|TRBD2|TRBV5-1
CASSGGTSGLYNEQFF
TGCGCCAGCAGCGGAGGGACTAGCGGGTTATACAATGAGCAGTTCTTC
>TRBJ2-2|few|TRBD2|TRBV9
CASSVGGLAGAPGTGELFF
TGTGCCAGCAGCGTAGGGGGACTAGCGGGGGCCCCGGGCACCGGGGAGCTGTTTTTT
>TRBJ2-5|-|TRBD2|TRBV7-2
CASSPRLAGGLETQYF
TGTGCCAGCAGCCCCAGACTAGCGGGGGGGCTAGAGACCCAGTACTTC
>TRBJ2-2|-|TRBD1|TRBV20-1
CSAQGQGPGTGELFF
TGCAGTGCTCAGGGACAGGGCCCGGGCACCGGGGAGCTGTTTTTT
>TRBJ2-7|few|-|TRBV20-1
CSARKSYEQYF
TGCAGTGCTAGGAAGAGCTACGAGCAGTACTTC
>TRBJ2-1|-|TRBD1|TRBV9
CASRPTGGEDEQFF
TGTGCCAGCAGGCCTACAGGGGGTGAGGATGAGCAGTTCTTC
>TRBJ2-3|few|-|TRBV7-2
CASSSRAPNTDTQYF
TGTGCCAGCAGCTCCCGGGCCCCCAACACAGATACGCAGTATTTT
>TRBJ2-3|few|-|TRBV4-1
CASSQGPNTDTQYF
TGCGCCAGCAGCCAGGGACCAAACACAGATACGCAGTATTTT
>TRBJ2-7|-|-|TRBV9
CASSLTGIHEQYF
TGTGCCAGCAGCTTAACAGGGATTCACGAGCAGTACTTC
>TRBJ2-6|few|TRBD1|TRBV15
CATATRTGGNVLTF
TGTGCCACCGCTACAAGGACAGGCGGCAACGTCCTGACTTTC
>TRBJ1-1|-|-|TRBV25-1
CASSEVGLTEAFF
TGTGCCAGCAGTGAGGTAGGGTTGACTGAAGCTTTCTTT
>TRBJ2-7|-|TRBD1|TRBV7-6
CASSLIVPGQGIVSYEQYF
TGTGCCAGCAGCCTCATTGTCCCGGGACAGGGTATCGTGTCCTACGAGCAGTACTTC
>TRBJ2-7|few|-|TRBV29-1
CSVAREGGEQYF
TGCAGCGTTGCAAGGGAAGGGGGTGAGCAGTACTTC
>TRBJ1-1|-|-|TRBV10-3
CAIKENLNTEAFF
TGTGCCATAAAGGAGAACCTAAACACTGAAGCTTTCTTT
>TRBJ2-7|-|TRBD1|TRBV12-3/TRBV12-4
CASSSDRGPGEQYF
TGTGCCAGCAGTTCGGACAGGGGACCTGGCGAGCAGTACTTC
>TRBJ2-1|-|-|TRBV12-3/TRBV12-4
CASRSLNEQFF
TGTGCCAGCAGGTCCCTAAATGAGCAGTTCTTC
>TRBJ2-4|few|TRBD1|TRBV7-2
CASSFAGTGGNIQYF
TGTGCCAGCAGCTTCGCAGGGACAGGGGGAAACATTCAGTACTTC
>TRBJ2-5|-|TRBD2|TRBV24-1
CATSGWFSGLADQETQYF
TGTGCCACCAGTGGTTGGTTCTCGGGACTAGCGGATCAAGAGACCCAGTACTTC
>TRBJ2-1|-|TRBD2|TRBV20-1
CSATPEAGFREQFF
TGCAGTGCTACCCCGGAAGCGGGGTTTAGGGAGCAGTTCTTC
>TRBJ2-2|few|TRBD2|TRBV20-1
CSARDGLAGGVTGELFF
TGCAGTGCTAGAGATGGGCTAGCGGGGGGGGTGACCGGGGAGCTGTTTTTT
>TRBJ2-2|-|-|TRBV5-1
CASSPTSNTGELFF
TGCGCCAGCAGCCCAACTTCGAACACCGGGGAGCTGTTTTTT
>TRBJ2-1|-|TRBD2|TRBV5-1
CASSATGWGGNEQFF
TGCGCCAGCAGCGCCACGGGGTGGGGGGGCAATGAGCAGTTCTTC
>TRBJ2-5|-|TRBD2|TRBV7-2
CASTLGGSGGETQYF
TGTGCCAGCACCCTGGGGGGTAGCGGGGGGGAGACCCAGTACTTC
>TRBJ2-3|many|-|TRBV29-1
CSVEDRGPTDTQYF
TGCAGCGTTGAAGATCGGGGCCCAACAGATACGCAGTATTTT
>TRBJ2-1|-|-|TRBV2
CASSREGGEKFF
TGTGCCAGCAGCAGGGAGGGGGGCGAGAAGTTCTTC
>TRBJ1-5|-|TRBD1|TRBV7-2
CASSLVWAGGHQPQHF
TGTGCCAGCAGCTTAGTATGGGCAGGGGGACATCAGCCCCAGCATTTT
>TRBJ2-5|-|TRBD2|TRBV6-2/TRBV6-3
CASSYSKGTSRETQYF
TGTGCCAGCAGTTACTCGAAGGGGACTAGCAGGGAGACCCAGTACTTC
>TRBJ2-7|-|-|TRBV13
CASSLGDPHYEQYF
TGTGCCAGCAGCTTGGGGGATCCCCACTACGAGCAGTACTTC
>TRBJ2-7|few|-|TRBV4-3
CASSQELGALYEQYF
TGCGCCAGCAGCCAAGAACTAGGGGCACTATACGAGCAGTACTTC
>TRBJ2-1|few|-|TRBV25-1
CASTMDLYNEQFF
TGTGCCAGCACCATGGACCTATACAATGAGCAGTTCTTC